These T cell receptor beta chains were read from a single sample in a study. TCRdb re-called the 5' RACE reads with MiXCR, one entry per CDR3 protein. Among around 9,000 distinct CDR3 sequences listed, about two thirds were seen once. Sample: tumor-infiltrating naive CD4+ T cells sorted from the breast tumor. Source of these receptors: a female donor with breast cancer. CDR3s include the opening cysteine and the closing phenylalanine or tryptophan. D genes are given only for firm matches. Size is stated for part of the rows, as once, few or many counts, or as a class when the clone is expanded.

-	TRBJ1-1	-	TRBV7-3	CASSFHPRGGNTEAFF	TGTGCCAGCAGCTTTCACCCAAGGGGCGGCAACACTGAAGCTTTCTTT
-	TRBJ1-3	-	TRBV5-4	CASSFGVASGNTIYF	TGTGCCAGCAGCTTTGGAGTGGCGTCTGGAAACACCATATATTTT
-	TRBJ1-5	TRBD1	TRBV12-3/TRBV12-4	CASSSDRGNQPQHF	TGTGCCAGCAGTTCGGACAGGGGCAATCAGCCCCAGCATTTT
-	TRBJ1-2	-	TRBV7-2	CASSSAGAGYTF	TGTGCCAGCAGCTCCGCAGGGGCAGGCTACACCTTC
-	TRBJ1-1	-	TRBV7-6	CASSLVTAPEAFF	TGTGCCAGCAGCTTAGTAACAGCACCTGAAGCTTTCTTT
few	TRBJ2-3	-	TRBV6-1	CASSNSAQGDTQYF	TGTGCCAGCAGTAACAGCGCTCAGGGGGATACGCAGTATTTT
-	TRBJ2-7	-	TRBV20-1	CSATLPTSRDEQYF	TGCAGTGCTACGCTACCGACTAGTAGAGACGAGCAGTACTTC
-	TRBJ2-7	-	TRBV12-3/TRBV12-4	CASSTQLASYEQYF	TGTGCCAGCAGTACCCAACTAGCTTCCTACGAGCAGTACTTC
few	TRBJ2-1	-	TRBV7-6	CASSLARSTRYNEQFF	TGTGCCAGCAGCTTAGCGCGTAGTACTAGATACAATGAGCAGTTCTTC
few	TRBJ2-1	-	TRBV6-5	CASSDESPGGEQFF	TGTGCCAGCAGTGACGAGAGCCCCGGGGGTGAGCAGTTCTTC
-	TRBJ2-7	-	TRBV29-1	CSVGEARYEQYF	TGCAGCGTCGGTGAGGCACGCTACGAGCAGTACTTC
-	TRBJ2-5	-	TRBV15	CATSRARETQYF	TGTGCCACCAGCAGAGCTAGAGAGACCCAGTACTTC
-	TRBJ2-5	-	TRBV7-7	CASSLGTGAETQYF	TGTGCTAGCAGCTTAGGGACGGGAGCAGAGACCCAGTACTTC
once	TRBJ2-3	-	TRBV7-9	CASSPSGVTQYF	TGTGCCAGCAGCCCCTCCGGGGTTACGCAGTATTTT
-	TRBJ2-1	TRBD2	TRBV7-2	CASSIQTSGYNEQFF	TGTGCCAGCAGCATCCAGACTAGCGGCTACAATGAGCAGTTCTTC
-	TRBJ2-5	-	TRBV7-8	CASSLSGTAVQETQYF	TGTGCCAGCAGCCTTTCGGGTACTGCAGTCCAAGAGACCCAGTACTTC
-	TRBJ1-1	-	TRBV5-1	CASSLQISGYEAFF	TGCGCCAGCAGCTTGCAGATATCGGGGTACGAAGCTTTCTTT
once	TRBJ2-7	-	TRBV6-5	CASSTRTTPLVYEQYF	TGTGCCAGCAGTACTCGGACTACCCCACTTGTCTACGAGCAGTACTTC
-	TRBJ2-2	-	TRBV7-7	CASSLQGRDTGELFF	TGTGCTAGCAGCTTACAGGGGAGGGACACCGGGGAGCTGTTTTTT
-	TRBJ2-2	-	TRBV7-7	CASSPSGGAGELFF	TGTGCTAGCAGCCCTAGTGGTGGTGCCGGGGAGCTGTTTTTT
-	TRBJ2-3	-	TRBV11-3	CASSYRGRFPDTQYF	TGTGCCAGCAGCTATAGGGGACGTTTTCCGGATACGCAGTATTTT
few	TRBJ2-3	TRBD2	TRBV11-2	CASSLEGTSADTQYF	TGTGCCAGCAGCTTAGAGGGGACTAGCGCGGATACGCAGTATTTT
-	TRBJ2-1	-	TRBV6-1	CASSPRLGFVSSYNEQFF	TGTGCCAGCAGTCCTAGACTAGGGTTCGTAAGCTCCTACAATGAGCAGTTCTTC
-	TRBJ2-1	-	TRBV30	CAWSVTAYNEQFF	TGTGCCTGGAGTGTAACGGCCTACAATGAGCAGTTCTTC
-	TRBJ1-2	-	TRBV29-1	CSVEPFSAGGDYGYTF	TGCAGCGTTGAACCCTTTTCGGCCGGAGGGGACTATGGCTACACCTTC